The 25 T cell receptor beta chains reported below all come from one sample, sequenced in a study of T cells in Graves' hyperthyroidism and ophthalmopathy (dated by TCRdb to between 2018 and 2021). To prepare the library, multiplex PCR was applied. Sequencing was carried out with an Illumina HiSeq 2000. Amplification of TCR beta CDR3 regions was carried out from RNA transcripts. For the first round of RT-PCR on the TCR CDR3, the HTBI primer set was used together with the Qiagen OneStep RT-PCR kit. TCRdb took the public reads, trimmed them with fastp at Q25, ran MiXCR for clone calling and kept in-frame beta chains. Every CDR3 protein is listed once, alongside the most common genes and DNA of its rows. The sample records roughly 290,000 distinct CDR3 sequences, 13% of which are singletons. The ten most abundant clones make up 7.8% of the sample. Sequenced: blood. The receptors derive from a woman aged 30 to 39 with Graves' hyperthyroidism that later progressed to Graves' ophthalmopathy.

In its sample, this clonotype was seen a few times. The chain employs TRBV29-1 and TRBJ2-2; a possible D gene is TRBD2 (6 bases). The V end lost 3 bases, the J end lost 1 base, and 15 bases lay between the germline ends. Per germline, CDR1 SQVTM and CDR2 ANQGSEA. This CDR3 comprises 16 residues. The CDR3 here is CSVETSGTQNTGELFF. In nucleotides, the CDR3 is TGCAGCGTTGAGACTTCCGGGACTCAGAACACCGGGGAGCTGTTTTTT.

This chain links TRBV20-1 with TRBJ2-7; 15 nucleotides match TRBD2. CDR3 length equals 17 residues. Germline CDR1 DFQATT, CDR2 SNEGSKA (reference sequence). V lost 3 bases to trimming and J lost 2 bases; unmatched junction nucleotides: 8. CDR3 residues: CSARGGLAGGAPYEQYF. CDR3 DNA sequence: TGCAGTGCTAGGGGTGGACTAGCGGGAGGGGCCCCCTACGAGCAGTACTTC.

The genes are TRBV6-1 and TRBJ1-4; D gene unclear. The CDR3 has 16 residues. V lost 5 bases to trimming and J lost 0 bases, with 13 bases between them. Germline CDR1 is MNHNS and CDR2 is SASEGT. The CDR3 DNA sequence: TGTGCCAGCAGTACGGGGTTTGTAGCAACTAATGAAAAACTGTTTTTT. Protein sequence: CASSTGFVATNEKLFF.

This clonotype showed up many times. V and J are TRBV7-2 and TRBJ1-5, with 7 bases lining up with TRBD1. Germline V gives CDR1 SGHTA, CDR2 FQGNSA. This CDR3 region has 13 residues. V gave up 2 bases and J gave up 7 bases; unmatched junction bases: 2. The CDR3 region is CASSLQGGQPQHF. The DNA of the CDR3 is TGTGCCAGCAGCTTACAGGGGGGACAGCCCCAGCATTTT.

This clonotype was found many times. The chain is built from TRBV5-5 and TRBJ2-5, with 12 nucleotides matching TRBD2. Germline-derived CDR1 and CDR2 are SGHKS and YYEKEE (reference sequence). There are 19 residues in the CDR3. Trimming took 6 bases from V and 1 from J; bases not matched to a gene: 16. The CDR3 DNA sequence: TGTGCCAGCAACCCGGGCCGACTAGCGGGAGCGCTCCGCCAAGAGACCCAGTACTTC. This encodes CASNPGRLAGALRQETQYF.

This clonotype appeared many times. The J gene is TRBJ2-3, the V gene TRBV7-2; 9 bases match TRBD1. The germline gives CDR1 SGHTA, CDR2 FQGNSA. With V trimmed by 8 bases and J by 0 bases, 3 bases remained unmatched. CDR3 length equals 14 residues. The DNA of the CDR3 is TGTGCCAGCTCTGGACAGGGGAGCACAGATACGCAGTATTTT. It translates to CASSGQGSTDTQYF.

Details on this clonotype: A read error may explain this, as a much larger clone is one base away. The CDR3 sequence: CASSQRTGYSYEQYF. The CDR3 coding sequence is TGTGCCAGCTCACAGCGGACAGGTTATTCCTACGAGCAGTACTTC. The chain uses TRBV18 and TRBJ2-7; 7 nucleotides agree with TRBD1. V trimming: 4 bases; J trimming: 1 base; junction bases outside the gene matches: 7. Germline CDR1 and CDR2: KGHSH and LQKENI. There are 15 residues in the CDR3.

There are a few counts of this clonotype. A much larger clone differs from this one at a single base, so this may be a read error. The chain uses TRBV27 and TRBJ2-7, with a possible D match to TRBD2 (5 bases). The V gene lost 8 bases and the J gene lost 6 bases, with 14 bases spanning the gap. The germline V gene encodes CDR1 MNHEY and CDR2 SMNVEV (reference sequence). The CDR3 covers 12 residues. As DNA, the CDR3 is TGTGCCAGCCGGGGAAGATCGGGCGAGCAGTACTTC. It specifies CASRGRSGEQYF.

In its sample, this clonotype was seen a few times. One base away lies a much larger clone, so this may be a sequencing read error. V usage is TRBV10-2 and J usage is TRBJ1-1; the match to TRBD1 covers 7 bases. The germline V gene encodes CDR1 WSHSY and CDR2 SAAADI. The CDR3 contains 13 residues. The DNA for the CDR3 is TGCGCCAGCAACCCGGGACAGAACACTGGAGCTTTCTTT. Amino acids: CASNPGQNTGAFF.

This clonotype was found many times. CDR3 DNA sequence: TGTGCCAGCAGGACAATAGCGGGAGGGCCTCACAATGAGCAGTTCTTC. Protein product: CASRTIAGGPHNEQFF. The rearrangement joins TRBV27 to TRBJ2-1; 11 bases are a match to TRBD2. Germline V gene sequence: CDR1 MNHEY, CDR2 SMNVEV (reference sequence). V lost 6 bases and J lost 5; bases outside the gene matches: 9. The CDR3 covers 16 residues.

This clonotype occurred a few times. The CDR3 region is CASSTYSSGANVLTF. In DNA, the CDR3 is TGTGCCAGCAGTACTTACAGCTCTGGGGCCAACGTCCTGACTTTC. The V call is TRBV6-1, the J call TRBJ2-6; D is ambiguous. Germline values: CDR1 MNHNS, CDR2 SASEGT. This CDR3 spans 15 amino acids. Trimming took 5 bases from V and 0 from J, leaving 8 bases between them.

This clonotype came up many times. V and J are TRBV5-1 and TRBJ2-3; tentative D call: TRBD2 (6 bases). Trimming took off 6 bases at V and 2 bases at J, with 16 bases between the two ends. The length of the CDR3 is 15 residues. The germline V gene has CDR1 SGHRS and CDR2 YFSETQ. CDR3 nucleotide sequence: TGCGCCAGCACCGCTAGCGCAACACTCACAGATACGCAGTATTTT. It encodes CASTASATLTDTQYF.

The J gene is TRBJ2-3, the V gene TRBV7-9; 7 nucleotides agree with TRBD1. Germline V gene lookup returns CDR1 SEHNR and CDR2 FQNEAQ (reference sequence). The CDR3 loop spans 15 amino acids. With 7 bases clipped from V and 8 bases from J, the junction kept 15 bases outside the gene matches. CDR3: CASTFPGQIDRTQYF. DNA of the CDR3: TGTGCCAGCACCTTCCCGGGACAGATAGATCGTACGCAGTATTTT.

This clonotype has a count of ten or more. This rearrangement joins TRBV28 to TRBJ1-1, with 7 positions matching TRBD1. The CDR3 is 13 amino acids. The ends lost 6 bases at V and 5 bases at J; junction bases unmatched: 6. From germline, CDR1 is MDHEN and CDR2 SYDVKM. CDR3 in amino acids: CASSRDSLTEAFF. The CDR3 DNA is TGTGCCAGCAGCCGGGACAGTCTGACTGAAGCTTTCTTT.

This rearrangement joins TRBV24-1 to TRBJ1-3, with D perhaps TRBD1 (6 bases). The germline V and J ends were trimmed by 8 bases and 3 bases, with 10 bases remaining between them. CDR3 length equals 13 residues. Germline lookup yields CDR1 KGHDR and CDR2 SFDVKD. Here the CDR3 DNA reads TGTGCCACCATGGCAGGGGTTGGAAACACCATATATTTT. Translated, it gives CATMAGVGNTIYF.

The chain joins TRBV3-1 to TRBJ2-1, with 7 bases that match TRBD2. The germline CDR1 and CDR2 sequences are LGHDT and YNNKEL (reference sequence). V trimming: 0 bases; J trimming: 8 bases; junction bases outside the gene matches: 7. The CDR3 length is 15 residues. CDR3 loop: CASSQDRGEWDEQFF. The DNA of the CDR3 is TGTGCCAGCAGCCAAGATCGGGGGGAATGGGATGAGCAGTTCTTC.

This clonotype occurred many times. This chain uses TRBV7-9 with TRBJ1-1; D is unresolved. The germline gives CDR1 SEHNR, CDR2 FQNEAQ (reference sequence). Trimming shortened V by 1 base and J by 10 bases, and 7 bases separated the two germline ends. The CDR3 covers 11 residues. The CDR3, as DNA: TGTGCCAGCAGCTTAGGTGGGGTAGCTTTCTTT. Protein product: CASSLGGVAFF.

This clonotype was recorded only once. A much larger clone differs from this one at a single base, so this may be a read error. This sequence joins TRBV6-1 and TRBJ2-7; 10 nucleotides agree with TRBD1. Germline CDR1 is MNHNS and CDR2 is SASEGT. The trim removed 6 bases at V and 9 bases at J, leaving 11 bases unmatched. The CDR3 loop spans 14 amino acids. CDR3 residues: CASSLGDRGGGQYF. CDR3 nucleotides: TGTGCCAGCAGCCTCGGGGACAGGGGAGGCGGGCAGTACTTC.

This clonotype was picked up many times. The CDR3 DNA reads TGCGCCAGCAGCTCCGGACCCAATCAGCCCCAGCATTTT. This codes for CASSSGPNQPQHF. V usage is TRBV5-1 and J usage is TRBJ1-5; D unresolved. CDR1 and CDR2 from the germline V gene are SGHRS and YFSETQ. The V end lost 3 bases, the J end lost 3 bases, and 7 bases lay between the germline ends. This CDR3 spans 13 amino acids.

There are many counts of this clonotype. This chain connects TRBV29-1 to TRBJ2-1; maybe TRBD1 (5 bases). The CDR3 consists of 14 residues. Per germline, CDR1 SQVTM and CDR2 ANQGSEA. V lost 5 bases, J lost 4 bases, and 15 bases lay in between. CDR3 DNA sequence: TGCAGCGTTTTACCCACAGGCCCTTACAATGAGCAGTTCTTC. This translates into CSVLPTGPYNEQFF.

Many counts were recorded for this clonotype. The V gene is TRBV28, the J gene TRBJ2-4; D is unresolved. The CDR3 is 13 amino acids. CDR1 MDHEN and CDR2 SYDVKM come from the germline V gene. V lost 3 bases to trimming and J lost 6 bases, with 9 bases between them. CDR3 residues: CASSFPPGNIQYF. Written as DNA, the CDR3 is TGTGCCAGCAGTTTCCCCCCAGGAAACATTCAGTACTTC.

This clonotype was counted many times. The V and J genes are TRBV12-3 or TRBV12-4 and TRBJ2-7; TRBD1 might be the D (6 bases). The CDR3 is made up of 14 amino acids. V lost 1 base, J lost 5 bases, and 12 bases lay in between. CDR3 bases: TGTGCCAGCAGTTTAGTCAGGGGTGTCGACGAGCAGTACTTC. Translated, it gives CASSLVRGVDEQYF.

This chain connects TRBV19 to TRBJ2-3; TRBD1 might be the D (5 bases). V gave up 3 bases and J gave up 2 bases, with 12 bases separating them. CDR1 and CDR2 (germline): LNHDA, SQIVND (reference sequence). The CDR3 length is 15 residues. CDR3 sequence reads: CASSIGAGITDTQYF. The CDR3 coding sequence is TGTGCCAGTAGTATTGGGGCAGGCATCACAGATACGCAGTATTTT. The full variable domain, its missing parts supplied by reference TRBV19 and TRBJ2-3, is DGGITQSPKYLFRKEGQNVTLSCEQNLNHDAMYWYRQDPGQGLRLIYYSQIVNDFQKGDIAEGYSVSREKKESFPLTVTSAQKNPTAFYLCASSIGAGITDTQYFGPGTRLTVL.

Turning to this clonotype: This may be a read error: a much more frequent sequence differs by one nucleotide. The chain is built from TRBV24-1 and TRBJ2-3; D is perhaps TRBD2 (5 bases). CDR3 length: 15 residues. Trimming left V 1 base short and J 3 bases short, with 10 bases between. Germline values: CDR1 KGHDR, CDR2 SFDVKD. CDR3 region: CATSDFRTGTDTQYF. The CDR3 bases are TGTGCCACCAGTGATTTCCGAACGGGGACAGATACGCAGTATTTT.

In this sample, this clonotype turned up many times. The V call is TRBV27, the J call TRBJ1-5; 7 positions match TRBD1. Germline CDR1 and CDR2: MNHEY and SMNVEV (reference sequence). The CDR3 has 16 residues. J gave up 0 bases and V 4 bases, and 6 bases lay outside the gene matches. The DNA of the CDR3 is TGTGCCAGCAGTTCCGGGACAGACTATAGCAATCAGCCCCAGCATTTT. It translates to CASSSGTDYSNQPQHF.